This TCR beta chain was sequenced for a study of blood T cell repertoires in COVID-19. Study context: The analysed material was cDNA or gDNA that came from T cells, B-cell-depleted T cells, or PBMCs.

Generated by immunoSEQ multiplex PCR, the TCRdb table keeps only in-frame clones and is missing some. The data show a few hundred thousand clones, roughly 88% seen once. Seattle's enrolled individuals joined amid active infection and were then monitored longitudinally. CDR3 length equals 15 residues. This chain links TRBV21-1 with TRBJ1-2; TRBD1 is the table's D call, not checked against the DNA. TRBV21-1 is described as a pseudogene. This receptor was obtained from a human donor with COVID-19, enrolled during active disease. The donor label of this sample is uncertain. The material sequenced was peripheral blood. CDR3 nucleotides: TGTGCCAGCAGCAAAGCGAACACGAATAACTATGGCTACACCTTC. Translating it yields CASSKANTNNYGYTF.